The 13 T cell receptor beta chains below all came from one sample that was sequenced in a study of T-cell memory formation after mild COVID-19. TCRdb reanalysed the 5' RACE reads using MiXCR and keeps one entry per CDR3 protein. This sample has approximately 560,000 distinct CDR3 sequences, with 17% found just once. Sequences were obtained from PBMCs or a T cell subset sorted from them (not recorded which). The receptors were sampled from an adult woman who had mild COVID-19 (a few samples of this study predate the infection). Cell type and time point are not known.

This chain links TRBV9 with TRBJ1-2; unclear D gene. The CDR3 runs to 12 residues. CDR1 and CDR2 (germline): SGDLS, YYNGEE. Trimming pared 3 bases from V and 4 bases from J, leaving 7 bases between. The CDR3 DNA sequence: TGTGCCAGCAGCGCCTCGGGCTATGGCTACACCTTC. It specifies CASSASGYGYTF.

This clonotype was observed many times. The V and J genes are TRBV24-1 and TRBJ2-3; TRBD1 aligns across 8 bases. V was pared by 3 bases and J by 2 bases, with 3 bases of the junction left unmatched. This CDR3 has 15 residues. Looked up from germline, CDR1 is KGHDR and CDR2 is SFDVKD. CDR3 bases: TGTGCCACCAGTGATCCGACAGGGGCCACAGATACGCAGTATTTT. It codes for CATSDPTGATDTQYF.

This chain connects TRBV9 to TRBJ1-6; D remains unclear. V gave up 4 bases and J gave up 7 bases, with 12 bases separating them. CDR1 SGDLS and CDR2 YYNGEE come from the germline V gene. The CDR3 sequence is 14 residues long. CDR3 residues: CASSPLGRNSPLHF. In DNA, the CDR3 is TGTGCCAGCAGCCCCTTAGGGCGGAATTCACCCCTCCACTTT.

The rearrangement uses TRBV29-1 and TRBJ2-3; D possibly uses TRBD1 or TRBD2 (6 bases each). V lost 2 bases, J lost 0 bases, and 18 bases lay in between. Per the germline V gene, CDR1 is SQVTM and CDR2 is ANQGSEA. The CDR3 totals 17 residues. CDR3 loop: CSVEPGERGTSTDTQYF. The CDR3 nucleotides read TGCAGCGTTGAACCGGGGGAGAGGGGGACTAGCACAGATACGCAGTATTTT.

The chain uses TRBV11-2 and TRBJ1-1, with 8 bases aligning to TRBD1. From germline, CDR1 is SGHAT and CDR2 FQNNGV. The CDR3 runs to 16 residues. V shed 4 bases and J 0 bases; nucleotides not matched to a gene: 7. CDR3 DNA: TGTGCCAGCAGCTCCTACAGGGGGAGCATGAACACTGAAGCTTTCTTT. This encodes CASSSYRGSMNTEAFF.

The chain links TRBV29-1 to TRBJ1-2; D is uncertain. The germline V gene encodes CDR1 SQVTM and CDR2 ANQGSEA. The V end lost 7 bases, the J end lost 4 bases, and 10 bases lay between the germline ends. The CDR3 has 11 residues. The CDR3 is CSAIVAYGYTF. The DNA for the CDR3 is TGCAGCGCCATTGTCGCCTATGGCTACACCTTC.

This clonotype came up many times. V is TRBV7-6 and J is TRBJ2-1; D is possibly TRBD1 (5 bases). Germline loops: CDR1 SGHVS, CDR2 FNYEAQ. V gave up 5 bases and J gave up 0 bases, with 14 bases separating them. The CDR3 extends over 16 amino acids. CDR3 nucleotides: TGTGCCAGCAGCCAGGGATCCAGGAGCTCCTACAATGAGCAGTTCTTC. Protein sequence: CASSQGSRSSYNEQFF.

At least ten counts were recorded for this clonotype. Written as DNA, the CDR3 is TGCAGCGTTGAAGAGGAAAGTTACGAGCAGTACTTC. This gives the protein CSVEEESYEQYF. The chain has TRBV29-1 and TRBJ2-7; no definite D call. Germline V CDR1 and CDR2: SQVTM, ANQGSEA. The CDR3 sequence is 12 residues long. V dropped 0 bases and J dropped 4 bases, with 7 bases sitting between them.

This clonotype has more than one count but fewer than ten. The chain uses TRBV6-5 and TRBJ2-7; the D gene is possibly TRBD2 (5 bases). Trimming stripped 7 bases from V and 0 bases from J, with 19 bases between. The CDR3 loop spans 16 amino acids. Germline loops: CDR1 MNHEY, CDR2 SVGAGI. This CDR3 is CASTTFGETASYEQYF. The CDR3 bases are TGTGCCAGCACCACGTTCGGGGAGACGGCCTCCTACGAGCAGTACTTC.

The V call is TRBV12-3 or TRBV12-4, the J call TRBJ2-7, with 8 bases aligning to TRBD2. V was clipped by 5 bases and J by 3 bases; unmatched bases: 6. The CDR3 contains 14 residues. The CDR3 DNA reads as TGTGCCAGCAGTCTTAGCGGGGTGAACTACGAGCAGTACTTC. Translating it yields CASSLSGVNYEQYF.

V and J are TRBV29-1 and TRBJ1-1; TRBD1 matches 8 bases. This CDR3 is 13 amino acids long. V lost 7 bases to trimming and J lost 0 bases; unmatched junction nucleotides: 4. CDR1 and CDR2 from the germline V gene are SQVTM and ANQGSEA. For the CDR3, the DNA is TGCAGCGGGGACAGGAACATGAACACTGAAGCTTTCTTT. Translating it yields CSGDRNMNTEAFF.

This clonotype has more than one count but fewer than ten. The chain carries TRBV6-1 and TRBJ2-1, with D perhaps TRBD1 or TRBD2 (6 bases each). Germline CDR1 reads MNHNS; CDR2 reads SASEGT. The V and J ends lost 6 bases and 8 bases respectively, with 20 bases between them. This CDR3 is built from 15 residues. CDR3 coding DNA: TGTGCCAGCAGCCCATCAGTGGGGGCGGGATATGAGCAGTTCTTC. As protein: CASSPSVGAGYEQFF.

The DNA for the CDR3 is TGTGCCAGCAGTTTCCGAGGAGGGAACGAGCAGTACTTC. Amino acid sequence: CASSFRGGNEQYF. This chain uses TRBV27 with TRBJ2-7; D possibly corresponds to TRBD2 (6 bases). Trimming cost V 3 bases and J 5 bases, with 11 bases left between them. The V gene's germline CDR1 is MNHEY and CDR2 SMNVEV (reference sequence). The CDR3 loop spans 13 amino acids.